Below, 26 T cell receptor beta chains from the same sample are listed, as sequenced in a study of T cell responses to AZD1222 COVID-19 vaccine. TCRdb's copy holds only in-frame clones and misses some; the assay was immunoSEQ multiplex PCR. The sample contains approximately 150,000 clones, approximately 91% of which appear only once. The source material was peripheral blood, sampled 28 days after the second AZD1222 dose. Receptor source: an adult who received the AZD1222 COVID-19 vaccine.

V gene TRBV7-9 combines with J gene TRBJ2-2; D not certain. The germline V and J ends were trimmed by 3 bases and 0 bases, with 11 bases remaining between them. The CDR3 covers 16 residues. CDR1 is SEHNR, CDR2 FQNEAQ, per germline (reference sequence). CDR3 region: CASSFSPAANTGELFF. In DNA, the CDR3 is TGTGCCAGCAGCTTTAGTCCGGCAGCGAACACCGGGGAGCTGTTTTTT.

J is TRBJ2-7 and V is TRBV11-3; TRBD2 matches at 11 bases. This CDR3 has 15 residues. Per germline, CDR1 SGHNT and CDR2 YENEEA. Trimming at V came to 5 bases and at J to 2 bases, leaving 5 bases not matched to a gene. The CDR3 DNA follows: TGTGCCAGCAGCCCGGGACTAGCGGCGGCCTACGAGCAGTACTTC. It yields the protein CASSPGLAAAYEQYF.

Regarding this clone: Other DNA sequences in the same sample also yield this CDR3. The V gene is TRBV5-1, the J gene TRBJ1-2; tentatively, D is TRBD1 (5 bases). The CDR3 loop spans 14 amino acids. Trimming removed 0 bases from V and 5 bases from J, with 11 bases in between. From germline, CDR1 is SGHRS and CDR2 YFSETQ. CDR3 residues: CASSLGQGGYGYTF. For the CDR3, the DNA is TGCGCCAGCAGCTTGGGGCAGGGCGGATATGGCTACACCTTC.

This clone was seen just once. The chain employs TRBV9 and TRBJ1-2; maybe TRBD1 (6 bases). Germline CDR1 reads SGDLS; CDR2 reads YYNGEE. This CDR3 has 14 residues. Trimming shortened V by 4 bases and J by 4 bases, and 14 bases separated the two germline ends. CDR3 DNA: TGTGCCAGCAGCCCCGGGGGCCCCAGCTATGGCTACACCTTC. Translated, it gives CASSPGGPSYGYTF.

This chain connects TRBV5-4 to TRBJ1-1; no firm D call. The CDR3 is 15 residues long. Germline V gene lookup returns CDR1 SGHNT and CDR2 YYREEE (reference sequence). The V and J ends lost 0 bases and 4 bases respectively, with 13 bases between them. The CDR3 region is CASSLAGSRGTEAFF. CDR3 coding DNA: TGTGCCAGCAGCTTGGCTGGGAGTCGGGGCACTGAAGCTTTCTTT.

V usage is TRBV5-1 and J usage is TRBJ1-1; TRBD1 agrees at 10 bases. The length of the CDR3 is 14 residues. Germline CDR1 reads SGHRS; CDR2 reads YFSETQ. Trimming took 4 bases from V and 5 from J; bases not matched to a gene: 5. CDR3 protein: CASSPTGGGTEAFF. The CDR3, as DNA: TGCGCCAGCAGCCCGACAGGGGGCGGGACTGAAGCTTTCTTT.

This chain connects TRBV21-1 to TRBJ2-1; the table's D call of TRBD2 was not tested on the DNA. TRBV21-1 is a pseudogene locus. The CDR3 is 20 residues long. The CDR3 region has the DNA TGTGCCAGCAGCACCCGGACTAGCGGGAGGAGAAGGTGGTCCTACAATGAGCAGTTCTTC. Residues: CASSTRTSGRRRWSYNEQFF.

The chain has TRBV15 and TRBJ1-2, with 7 bases lining up with TRBD1. The germline CDR1 and CDR2 sequences are LNHNV and YYDKDF (reference sequence). V trimming: 1 base; J trimming: 6 bases; junction bases outside the gene matches: 2. The CDR3 length is 13 residues. The CDR3 loop is CATSRATGDGYTF. CDR3 in DNA: TGTGCCACCAGCAGAGCTACAGGGGATGGCTACACCTTC.

The V gene is TRBV28, the J gene TRBJ1-3; tentative D call: TRBD1 (5 bases). The CDR3 totals 16 residues. V was clipped by 5 bases and J by 0 bases, with 14 bases between them. CDR1 and CDR2 from the germline V gene are MDHEN and SYDVKM. The CDR3 here is CASSLPGVPSGNTIYF. The CDR3, as DNA: TGTGCCAGCAGTCTACCGGGGGTTCCCTCTGGAAACACCATATATTTT.

The chain couples TRBV6-5 to TRBJ1-5, with 7 bases fitting TRBD1. CDR1 and CDR2 (germline): MNHEY, SVGAGI. Losses at the gene ends were 2 bases for V and 2 bases for J; bases not matched to a gene: 6. This CDR3 has 16 residues. The CDR3 DNA reads TGTGCCAGCAGTTACGGTGGGGGGACAGGCAATCAGCCCCAGCATTTT. This gives the protein CASSYGGGTGNQPQHF.

CDR3 nucleotides: TGTGCCAGCAGCTCACAGGGAAGAATTAATTCACCCCTCCACTTT. Its protein product is CASSSQGRINSPLHF. The chain has TRBV7-9 and TRBJ1-6; D is perhaps TRBD1 (6 bases). This CDR3 region has 15 residues. Germline CDR1 and CDR2: SEHNR and FQNEAQ (reference sequence). Trimming shortened V by 4 bases and J by 6 bases, and 13 bases separated the two germline ends.

The chain has TRBV15 and TRBJ1-5; TRBD1 might be the D (5 bases). In germline, CDR1 is LNHNV, CDR2 YYDKDF (reference sequence). The CDR3 loop spans 14 amino acids. The V gene lost 0 bases and the J gene lost 7 bases, with 10 bases spanning the gap. This chain's CDR3 is CATSRDRVGQPQHF. The CDR3 DNA is TGTGCCACCAGCAGAGACAGGGTGGGCCAGCCCCAGCATTTT. Drawing the rest from reference TRBV15 and TRBJ1-5, the complete variable domain is DAMVIQNPRYQVTQFGKPVTLSCSQTLNHNVMYWYQQKSSQAPKLLFHYYDKDFNNEADTPDNFQSRRPNTSFCFLDIRSPGLGDTAMYLCATSRDRVGQPQHFGDGTRLSIL.

The chain has TRBV7-2 and TRBJ1-6, with D tentatively TRBD1 (6 bases). Germline CDR1 reads SGHTA; CDR2 reads FQGNSA. V gave up 4 bases and J gave up 7 bases, with 20 bases separating them. This CDR3 region has 17 residues. The CDR3 DNA sequence: TGTGCCAGCAGCTCACCGAGGGGAGGGGGAGTGAATTCACCCCTCCACTTT. This encodes CASSSPRGGGVNSPLHF.

This clone was recorded only once. This chain links TRBV6-5 with TRBJ1-3; D is ambiguous. V lost 7 bases, J lost 4 bases, and 17 bases lay in between. The CDR3 sequence is 15 residues long. Per germline, CDR1 MNHEY and CDR2 SVGAGI. The DNA for the CDR3 is TGTGCCAGCACCCCGGGTACCACGGGCGGAAACACCATATATTTT. This gives the protein CASTPGTTGGNTIYF.

The chain is built from TRBV5-6 and TRBJ2-5, with D perhaps TRBD1 (5 bases). The germline gives CDR1 SGHDT, CDR2 YYEEEE. The V end lost 4 bases, the J end lost 5 bases, and 12 bases lay between the germline ends. CDR3 length equals 13 residues. The CDR3 bases are TGTGCCAGCAGCCCAGGGCTAGGGGAGACCCAGTACTTC. Translated, it gives CASSPGLGETQYF.

V and J are TRBV9 and TRBJ2-3; 8 positions match TRBD2. Germline values: CDR1 SGDLS, CDR2 YYNGEE. Losses at the gene ends were 0 bases for V and 7 bases for J; bases not matched to a gene: 7. This CDR3 is 15 amino acids long. The CDR3 DNA is TGTGCCAGCAGCGTAGGGGAAAGCGGGGGAAATACGCAGTATTTT. It translates to CASSVGESGGNTQYF. Together with reference TRBV9 and TRBJ2-3, the CDR3 gives the full variable domain: DSGVTQTPKHLITATGQRVTLRCSPRSGDLSVYWYQQSLDQGLQFLIQYYNGEERAKGNILERFSAQQFPDLHSELNLSSLELGDSALYFCASSVGESGGNTQYFGPGTRLTVL.

V usage is TRBV10-3 and J usage is TRBJ1-5; TRBD1 aligns across 8 bases. This CDR3 has 17 amino acids. J lost 7 bases, V lost 1 base, and 12 bases had no gene match. The germline V gene has CDR1 ENHRY and CDR2 SYGVKD. CDR3 DNA: TGTGCCATCAGTGAGTGGGCTGTAGGACAGGGTGGACAGCCCCAGCATTTT. Amino acids: CAISEWAVGQGGQPQHF.

This rearrangement joins TRBV19 to TRBJ1-5; D call uncertain. The CDR3 sequence is 14 residues long. The V gene's germline CDR1 is LNHDA and CDR2 SQIVND (reference sequence). With 3 bases removed from V and 4 bases from J, the gap between germline ends came to 10 bases. The CDR3 bases are TGTGCCAGTAGTATGTCCAGGCAGAATCAGCCCCAGCATTTT. Protein product: CASSMSRQNQPQHF.

This clone was seen a single time. The chain recombines TRBV5-4 with TRBJ1-6, with D uncertain. The ends were cut back, 1 base at V and 5 bases at J, with 4 bases in the middle. The CDR3 consists of 13 residues. Germline lookup yields CDR1 SGHNT and CDR2 YYREEE (reference sequence). The CDR3 protein is CASSLHNNSPLHF. The CDR3 DNA is TGTGCCAGCAGCTTGCACAATAATTCACCCCTCCACTTT.

The rearrangement uses TRBV19 and TRBJ1-1, with 7 bases aligning to TRBD1. Germline V gene sequence: CDR1 LNHDA, CDR2 SQIVND (reference sequence). Trimming at V came to 4 bases and at J to 1 base, leaving 6 bases not matched to a gene. This CDR3 comprises 15 residues. The CDR3 region has the DNA TGTGCCAGTAGTACCAACCAGGGGGGGAACACTGAAGCTTTCTTT. Amino acid sequence: CASSTNQGGNTEAFF.

This chain uses TRBV18 with TRBJ1-1, with 10 bases fitting TRBD1. CDR1 is KGHSH and CDR2 is LQKENI in the germline V gene. This CDR3 is 14 amino acids long. The trim removed 3 bases at V and 5 bases at J, leaving 3 bases unmatched. CDR3 sequence: CASSPGTGETEAFF. CDR3 DNA sequence: TGTGCCAGCTCACCGGGGACAGGGGAGACTGAAGCTTTCTTT.

This chain connects TRBV19 to TRBJ2-1; 10 positions agree with TRBD2. This CDR3 has 16 residues. CDR1 and CDR2 from the germline V gene are LNHDA and SQIVND (reference sequence). The trim removed 5 bases at V and 6 bases at J, leaving 10 bases unmatched. CDR3 coding DNA: TGTGCCAGTAGTTTAGCGGGAGGCTACCCGTTCAATGAGCAGTTCTTC. Its protein is CASSLAGGYPFNEQFF.

This clone was detected once. The V gene is TRBV6-1, the J gene TRBJ1-5; D perhaps matches TRBD1 (5 bases). The CDR3 extends over 16 amino acids. CDR1 is MNHNS and CDR2 is SASEGT in the germline V gene. V lost 4 bases, J lost 1 base, and 14 bases lay in between. In DNA form, the CDR3 reads TGTGCCAGCAGTGCGCGACCAGGGCAAAGCAATCAGCCCCAGCATTTT. Amino acids: CASSARPGQSNQPQHF.

The chain combines TRBV5-1 with TRBJ2-7, with D uncertain. V was pared by 2 bases and J by 5 bases, with 11 bases between. CDR1 is SGHRS and CDR2 is YFSETQ in the germline V gene. This CDR3 is built from 13 residues. The CDR3 protein is CASSFVPRDEQYF. CDR3 bases: TGCGCCAGCAGCTTTGTTCCCCGGGACGAGCAGTACTTC.

The chain combines TRBV30 with TRBJ1-1, with D perhaps matching TRBD1 (5 bases). The V and J ends lost 5 bases and 1 base respectively, with 17 bases between them. Germline values: CDR1 GTSNPN, CDR2 SVGIG (reference sequence). The CDR3 loop spans 15 amino acids. The CDR3 here is CAWAVGGVSNTEAFF. DNA of the CDR3: TGTGCCTGGGCCGTGGGGGGGGTGTCGAACACTGAAGCTTTCTTT.

The chain carries TRBV6-5 and TRBJ1-4; 10 nucleotides line up with TRBD1. The CDR3 runs to 15 residues. V was pared by 10 bases and J by 0 bases, with 5 bases of the junction left unmatched. The V gene's germline CDR1 is MNHEY and CDR2 SVGAGI. The CDR3 sequence: CATRDRGATNEKLFF. CDR3 in DNA: TGTGCCACCCGGGACAGGGGTGCAACTAATGAAAAACTGTTTTTT.